The sequence of this TCR beta chain was determined in a study of blood T cell repertoires in COVID-19. Study in general: Some COVID-19 samples were acute and others convalescent; all came from the United States, Italy and Spain. PBMCs, B-cell-depleted T cells, or T cells provided the cDNA or gDNA that made up the material.

The CDR3 has 15 residues. Per germline, CDR1 KGHDR and CDR2 SFDVKD. J gave up 4 bases and V 4 bases, and 3 bases lay outside the gene matches. Original analysis: For nucleated cells, counts were estimated from reference gene primer amplification. Profiled with immunoSEQ multiplex PCR; TCRdb holds only in-frame clones, not every one. Clonal size and the V and J genes are those of that table, whereas D and trimming came from the DNA. The sample has approximately 670,000 clones, about 90% seen once. The source material was peripheral blood. This clonotype was obtained from a woman aged 18-29 years with acute or convalescent COVID-19. This chain connects TRBV24-1 to TRBJ1-1; the match to TRBD1 covers 12 bases. In nucleotides, the CDR3 is TGTGCCACCAGTGAGGGACAGGGGGCAAGCACTGAAGCTTTCTTT. Residues: CATSEGQGASTEAFF.